These T cell receptor beta chains were read from a single sample in a study of blood T cell repertoires in COVID-19. Assay: immunoSEQ multiplex PCR; the TCRdb copy retains only in-frame clones and omits some. The table has around 150,000 clones, more than 75% seen once. Sequencing was performed on peripheral blood. These receptors all come from a man aged 55 to 70 with acute or convalescent COVID-19. The CDR3 runs from the conserved cysteine through the conserved F or W. The order of the fields is V gene, J gene, clone size, D gene, CDR3 DNA, CDR3 protein. The D gene is left open where the match is weak. Clone size, where shown, is once, few, many, or a class for clones that have expanded.

v_call: TRBV10-3
j_call: TRBJ2-1
clone_size: .
d_call: TRBD2
cdr3_nt: TGTGCCATCAGATCTTTGGGGAGCGGGAGGGGCATCCTCTACAATGAGCAGTTCTTC
cdr3_aa: CAIRSLGSGRGILYNEQFF

v_call: TRBV7-2
j_call: TRBJ1-2
clone_size: .
d_call: TRBD1
cdr3_nt: TGTGCCAGCAGCCGTGGACAGGGGGCGAGAGGCTACACCTTC
cdr3_aa: CASSRGQGARGYTF

v_call: TRBV6-6
j_call: TRBJ2-1
clone_size: .
d_call: TRBD2
cdr3_nt: TGTGCCAGCAGCCCGACTAGCGGGAGCCACAATGAGCAGTTCTTC
cdr3_aa: CASSPTSGSHNEQFF

v_call: TRBV2
j_call: TRBJ2-3
clone_size: few
d_call: TRBD2
cdr3_nt: TGTGCCAGCAATTGGGCGGGAGACACAGATACGCAGTATTTT
cdr3_aa: CASNWAGDTDTQYF

v_call: TRBV28
j_call: TRBJ1-5
clone_size: .
d_call: .
cdr3_nt: TGTGCCAGCAGTGGCCCTGATCAGCCCCAGCATTTT
cdr3_aa: CASSGPDQPQHF

v_call: TRBV7-3
j_call: TRBJ2-7
clone_size: .
d_call: .
cdr3_nt: TGTGCCAGCAGCTTGGAACAGGGTTACGAGCAGTACTTC
cdr3_aa: CASSLEQGYEQYF

v_call: TRBV6-5
j_call: TRBJ2-1
clone_size: .
d_call: .
cdr3_nt: TGTGCCAGCAGTTCCGGAGAGGGATCGAACTACAATGAGCAGTTCTTC
cdr3_aa: CASSSGEGSNYNEQFF

v_call: TRBV18
j_call: TRBJ2-7
clone_size: .
d_call: .
cdr3_nt: TGTGCCAGCTCACCTAACAGGGCCCCGGGGGAGCAGTACTTC
cdr3_aa: CASSPNRAPGEQYF

v_call: TRBV3-1/TRBV3-2
j_call: TRBJ2-4
clone_size: once
d_call: TRBD1
cdr3_nt: TGTGCCAGCAGCCCGGGACAGACGAACATTCAGTACTTC
cdr3_aa: CASSPGQTNIQYF

v_call: TRBV7-8
j_call: TRBJ2-5
clone_size: .
d_call: .
cdr3_nt: TGTGCCAGCAGCCCCGGGGTATCCGGGGATACAGAGACCCAGTACTTC
cdr3_aa: CASSPGVSGDTETQYF

v_call: TRBV5-1
j_call: TRBJ2-3
clone_size: .
d_call: TRBD1
cdr3_nt: TGCGCCAGCAGCCGGGACAGGGGCACAGATACGCAGTATTTT
cdr3_aa: CASSRDRGTDTQYF

v_call: TRBV12-3/TRBV12-4
j_call: TRBJ2-3
clone_size: .
d_call: .
cdr3_nt: TGTGCCAGCACTACGCAGAGAGGAGATACGCAGTATTTT
cdr3_aa: CASTTQRGDTQYF

v_call: TRBV6-1
j_call: TRBJ2-5
clone_size: .
d_call: TRBD1
cdr3_nt: TGTGCCAGCAGTGACGGACAGGCCCCAAAGGAGACCCAGTACTTC
cdr3_aa: CASSDGQAPKETQYF

v_call: TRBV11-2
j_call: TRBJ1-3
clone_size: .
d_call: .
cdr3_nt: TGTGCCAGCAGCTTAGATAGTTCAGTTCGGAGTGGAAACACCATATATTTT
cdr3_aa: CASSLDSSVRSGNTIYF

v_call: TRBV7-2
j_call: TRBJ2-1
clone_size: .
d_call: TRBD2
cdr3_nt: TGTGCCAGCAGCTTAGTGGCGGGAGGTAATAATGAGCAGTTCTTC
cdr3_aa: CASSLVAGGNNEQFF

v_call: TRBV5-1
j_call: TRBJ2-1
clone_size: .
d_call: TRBD1
cdr3_nt: TGCGCCAGCAGCTCACCGGGACAGGGGTCCAATGAGCAGTTCTTC
cdr3_aa: CASSSPGQGSNEQFF

v_call: TRBV10-3
j_call: TRBJ2-7
clone_size: .
d_call: .
cdr3_nt: TGTGCCATCAGTGAGCACTACGAGCAGTACTTC
cdr3_aa: CAISEHYEQYF

v_call: TRBV2
j_call: TRBJ2-7
clone_size: few
d_call: .
cdr3_nt: TGTGCCAGCCGAGACTTGCAGATTTCATACGAGCAGTACTTC
cdr3_aa: CASRDLQISYEQYF

v_call: TRBV23-1
j_call: TRBJ1-5
clone_size: .
d_call: TRBD1
cdr3_nt: TGCGCCAGCAGTCAGTCCAAGGACAGGGGGCAGGACTATAGCAATCAGCCCCAGCATTTT
cdr3_aa: CASSQSKDRGQDYSNQPQHF

v_call: TRBV3-1/TRBV3-2
j_call: TRBJ2-5
clone_size: .
d_call: .
cdr3_nt: TGTGCCAGCAGCCAACCCCCCGGGGGTCGTGAGACCCAGTACTTC
cdr3_aa: CASSQPPGGRETQYF

v_call: TRBV15
j_call: TRBJ1-1
clone_size: .
d_call: .
cdr3_nt: TGTGCCACCAGCAGTTACAGGGCAGAGATAGCTTTCTTT
cdr3_aa: CATSSYRAEIAFF

v_call: TRBV27
j_call: TRBJ1-5
clone_size: .
d_call: .
cdr3_nt: TGTGCCAGCAGTTCCGACAGGCCCATAGACCAGCCCCAGCATTTT
cdr3_aa: CASSSDRPIDQPQHF

v_call: TRBV12-3/TRBV12-4
j_call: TRBJ2-7
clone_size: .
d_call: .
cdr3_nt: TGTGCCAGCAGGCAGACAGGCGACGAGCAGTACTTC
cdr3_aa: CASRQTGDEQYF